The 30 T cell receptor beta chains listed next were all sequenced from one sample in a study of T cell responses to AZD1222 COVID-19 vaccine. TCRdb's copy holds only in-frame clones and misses some; the assay was immunoSEQ multiplex PCR. The repertoire consists of around 110,000 clones, with around 94% occurring once and the leading ten covering about 3%. The source was peripheral blood, collected on day 0 of AZD1222 vaccination. These receptors were collected from an adult in good health.

This clone showed up just a few times. CDR3 loop: CALGQEASTEAFF. DNA of the CDR3: TGTGCCTTAGGACAGGAGGCAAGCACTGAAGCTTTCTTT. The V and J genes are TRBV2 and TRBJ1-1, with 7 bases fitting TRBD1. CDR1 and CDR2 (germline): SNHLY, FYNNEI. The ends lost 11 bases at V and 4 bases at J; junction bases unmatched: 10. The CDR3 covers 13 residues.

The CDR3 bases are TGTGCCAGCAGCTTAGTGAAGGGGGCGAACACTGAAGCTTTCTTT. The encoded protein is CASSLVKGANTEAFF. V and J are TRBV11-2 and TRBJ1-1, with TRBD1 matching over 7 bases. Trimming cost V 1 base and J 1 base; bases outside gene matches: 3. The CDR3 sequence is 15 residues long. Germline lookup yields CDR1 SGHAT and CDR2 FQNNGV.

The chain employs TRBV10-3 and TRBJ2-7, with TRBD1 matching 7 bases. The CDR3 totals 12 residues. Germline V gene data show CDR1 as ENHRY and CDR2 as SYGVKD. The ends lost 10 bases at V and 2 bases at J; junction bases unmatched: 5. In nucleotides, the CDR3 is TGTGCCACCGGGGACAGAGCCTACGAGCAGTACTTC. It codes for CATGDRAYEQYF.

The chain is built from TRBV3-1 (or the pseudogene TRBV3-2) and TRBJ2-1; D is tentatively TRBD1 or TRBD2 (5 bases each). V was cut by 4 bases and J by 6 bases, with 10 bases left in between. The CDR3 is 13 amino acids. CDR1 and CDR2 from the germline V gene are LGHDT and YNNKEL (reference sequence). CDR3 sequence (DNA): TGTGCCAGCAGCCTGGGACGATCCAATGAGCAGTTCTTC. Translating it yields CASSLGRSNEQFF.

This chain joins TRBV30 and TRBJ2-7; D call uncertain. The germline gives CDR1 GTSNPN, CDR2 SVGIG (reference sequence). The CDR3 extends over 13 amino acids. Trimming stripped 1 base from V and 0 bases from J, with 7 bases between. The CDR3 bases are TGTGCCTGGAGTGAAGGGTTCTCCTACGAGCAGTACTTC. Translated, it gives CAWSEGFSYEQYF.

This clone has only one observation. The chain links TRBV5-1 to TRBJ2-7; a possible D gene is TRBD2 (5 bases). CDR1 is SGHRS and CDR2 is YFSETQ in the germline V gene. The CDR3 totals 13 residues. Trimming removed 0 bases from V and 3 bases from J, with 7 bases in between. CDR3 region: CASSLGRSYEQYF. In nucleotides, the CDR3 is TGCGCCAGCAGCTTGGGGAGGAGCTACGAGCAGTACTTC.

About this clone itself: Mismatch with germline at one junction end may stem from a read error. The chain has TRBV7-7 and TRBJ2-1, with D unclear. This CDR3 region has 15 residues. Germline-derived CDR1 and CDR2 are SSHAT and FNYEAQ (reference sequence). The CDR3 region has the DNA TGTGCTAGCAGCTTAGACCTAACCTATAACAATGAGCAGTTCTTC. Its translation: CASSLDLTYNNEQFF.

The chain joins TRBV27 to TRBJ1-6, with TRBD1 matching 7 bases. The V gene's germline CDR1 is MNHEY and CDR2 SMNVEV (reference sequence). This CDR3 contains 15 residues. The J segment lost 5 bases and the V segment lost 2 bases, leaving 3 bases of the junction unmatched. CDR3 in amino acids: CASSLRDRDNSPLHF. In nucleotides, the CDR3 is TGTGCCAGCAGTTTACGGGACAGAGATAATTCACCCCTCCACTTT.

V and J are TRBV10-3 and TRBJ1-5; 8 nucleotides line up with TRBD1. Germline V gene data show CDR1 as ENHRY and CDR2 as SYGVKD. Trimming cost V 4 bases and J 1 base; bases outside gene matches: 3. The CDR3 runs 15 residues. The CDR3 spells CAISVTGESNQPQHF. DNA for the CDR3: TGTGCCATCAGTGTGACAGGGGAAAGCAATCAGCCCCAGCATTTT.

The V call is TRBV3-1 (or the pseudogene TRBV3-2), the J call TRBJ2-3; no reliable D call. V gave up 0 bases and J gave up 2 bases, with 15 bases separating them. Germline-derived CDR1 and CDR2 are LGHDT and YNNKEL (reference sequence). The CDR3 spans 17 residues. CDR3: CASSQDNYRRYTDTQYF. CDR3 in DNA: TGTGCCAGCAGCCAAGATAACTATCGGAGATACACAGATACGCAGTATTTT.

V gene TRBV28 combines with J gene TRBJ2-7, with 8 bases lining up with TRBD2. The CDR3 sequence is 15 residues long. V lost 4 bases to trimming and J lost 5 bases; unmatched junction nucleotides: 10. From germline, CDR1 is MDHEN and CDR2 SYDVKM. The CDR3 DNA reads as TGTGCCAGCAGTTCCCCGGGGGGGGTAGTCCACGAGCAGTACTTC. Translating it yields CASSSPGGVVHEQYF.

This clone was recorded once. The chain's CDR3 is CASSTNRGGSGANVLTF. CDR3 bases: TGTGCCAGCAGCACAAACAGGGGTGGCTCTGGGGCCAACGTCCTGACTTTC. The chain carries TRBV7-6 and TRBJ2-6, with 7 bases lining up with TRBD1. The CDR3 has 17 amino acids. Germline loops: CDR1 SGHVS, CDR2 FNYEAQ. Trimming removed 5 bases from V and 0 bases from J; junction bases left unmatched: 7. The variable domain in full, with the rest retrieved from reference TRBV7-6 and TRBJ2-6, is GAGVSQSPRYKVTKRGQDVALRCDPISGHVSLYWYRQALGQGPEFLTYFNYEAQQDKSGLPNDRFSAERPEGSISTLTIQRTEQRDSAMYRCASSTNRGGSGANVLTFGAGSRLTVL.

The V and J genes are TRBV9 and TRBJ2-7; the D gene is possibly TRBD2 (5 bases). V was cut by 4 bases and J by 5 bases, with 16 bases left in between. This CDR3 spans 14 amino acids. Per germline, CDR1 SGDLS and CDR2 YYNGEE. DNA of the CDR3: TGTGCCAGCAGCACTCGACCAGGAGGTAACGAGCAGTACTTC. Its protein is CASSTRPGGNEQYF. Full variable domain (remainder filled in from reference TRBV9 and TRBJ2-7): DSGVTQTPKHLITATGQRVTLRCSPRSGDLSVYWYQQSLDQGLQFLIQYYNGEERAKGNILERFSAQQFPDLHSELNLSSLELGDSALYFCASSTRPGGNEQYFGPGTRLTVT.

This clone appeared a few times. This rearrangement joins TRBV6-5 to TRBJ1-6; 8 bases align to TRBD1. This CDR3 comprises 14 residues. Germline assignment: CDR1 MNHEY and CDR2 SVGAGI. The V segment lost 6 bases and the J segment 9 bases; nucleotides outside the gene matches: 7. DNA for the CDR3: TGTGCCAGCAGAACAGGGACAGGAAGTTCACCCCTCCACTTT. Its protein is CASRTGTGSSPLHF.

This chain connects TRBV4-1 to TRBJ1-1; the D gene is possibly TRBD1 (6 bases). Trimming left V 1 base short and J 0 bases short, with 12 bases between. This CDR3 is built from 16 residues. Germline V gene lookup returns CDR1 MGHRA and CDR2 YSYEKL. DNA of the CDR3: TGCGCCAGCAGCCAAGGAGGGGGGGGCATGAACACTGAAGCTTTCTTT. Translation: CASSQGGGGMNTEAFF.

This chain links TRBV4-2 with TRBJ2-3; weak D call: TRBD2 (6 bases). V lost 0 bases to trimming and J lost 1 base, with 11 bases between them. Germline V gene sequence: CDR1 LGHNA, CDR2 YNFKEQ. The CDR3 runs to 16 residues. The CDR3 loop is CASSQEGRGGTDTQYF. The CDR3, as DNA: TGTGCCAGCAGCCAAGAGGGGCGGGGCGGCACAGATACGCAGTATTTT.

V is TRBV5-1 and J is TRBJ1-1; D is unclear. The CDR3 covers 15 residues. V was trimmed by 0 bases and J by 1 base, leaving 10 bases between them. Germline CDR1 reads SGHRS; CDR2 reads YFSETQ. CDR3 sequence reads: CASSLGGRENTEAFF. In DNA, the CDR3 is TGCGCCAGCAGCTTGGGCGGGAGGGAGAACACTGAAGCTTTCTTT.

The rearrangement uses TRBV5-6 and TRBJ2-7, with 9 bases that match TRBD2. V was clipped by 5 bases and J by 1 base; unmatched bases: 4. The germline V gene has CDR1 SGHDT and CDR2 YYEEEE. The CDR3 loop spans 14 amino acids. CDR3 nucleotide sequence: TGTGCCAGCAGTTACACTAGCGGGTCCTACGAGCAGTACTTC. This sequence encodes CASSYTSGSYEQYF.

The chain couples TRBV2 to TRBJ1-1; D unclear. Deletions cut 6 bases from V and 6 bases from J, with 8 bases between. CDR3 size: 11 residues. Germline CDR1 and CDR2: SNHLY and FYNNEI. In nucleotides, the CDR3 is TGTGCCAGCAGCGGGAGGGCTGAAGCTTTCTTT. Its translation is CASSGRAEAFF.

The chain combines TRBV5-6 with TRBJ2-1; maybe TRBD2 (5 bases). The CDR3 length is 15 residues. Trimming left V 6 bases short and J 2 bases short, with 15 bases between. CDR1 SGHDT and CDR2 YYEEEE come from the germline V gene. Here the CDR3 reads CASTKNTGTYNEQFF. The CDR3 DNA follows: TGTGCCAGCACCAAAAACACCGGGACCTACAATGAGCAGTTCTTC.

The chain combines TRBV27 with TRBJ1-3; D is perhaps TRBD1 (6 bases). CDR3 size: 18 residues. From germline, CDR1 is MNHEY and CDR2 SMNVEV (reference sequence). V was clipped by 2 bases and J by 2 bases, with 19 bases between them. CDR3 residues: CASSLIGSSGGTGNTIYF. DNA for the CDR3: TGTGCCAGCAGTTTAATTGGGTCTTCGGGGGGCACTGGAAACACCATATATTTT.

This chain connects TRBV7-9 to TRBJ1-1; no clear D gene. The CDR3 length is 13 residues. In germline, CDR1 is SEHNR, CDR2 FQNEAQ (reference sequence). V was trimmed by 3 bases and J by 3 bases, leaving 8 bases between them. The DNA for the CDR3 is TGTGCCAGCAGCTTGGGTGTGTACACTGAAGCTTTCTTT. It codes for CASSLGVYTEAFF.

The rearrangement joins TRBV10-2 to TRBJ1-3; D gene uncertain. This CDR3 has 15 residues. Germline CDR1 and CDR2: WSHSY and SAAADI. V lost 5 bases, J lost 0 bases, and 11 bases lay in between. The DNA of the CDR3 is TGCGCCAGCAGTATTGACACTTACTCTGGAAACACCATATATTTT. It yields the protein CASSIDTYSGNTIYF.

The V gene is TRBV28, the J gene TRBJ2-1; D ambiguous. Germline-derived CDR1 and CDR2 are MDHEN and SYDVKM. Trimming left V 5 bases short and J 12 bases short, with 11 bases between. The CDR3 is 11 amino acids. The DNA of the CDR3 is TGTGCCAGCAGTACGGTGAAGGGGCAGTTCTTC. It encodes CASSTVKGQFF.

V gene TRBV11-2 combines with J gene TRBJ1-5; no clear D gene. Between the trimmed V and J ends, which lost 2 bases and 1 base, there was a span of 3 bases. The CDR3 length is 13 residues. Germline CDR1 SGHAT, CDR2 FQNNGV. The CDR3 loop is CASSLMSNQPQHF. CDR3 DNA sequence: TGTGCCAGCAGCTTAATGAGCAATCAGCCCCAGCATTTT.

This clone came up a few times. The chain carries TRBV11-2 and TRBJ2-5, with D maybe TRBD1 (6 bases). Trimming removed 1 base at V and 5 bases at J, with 8 bases between. CDR3 length equals 13 residues. Germline loops: CDR1 SGHAT, CDR2 FQNNGV. The CDR3 spells CASSLAQGETQYF. CDR3 DNA sequence: TGTGCCAGCAGCTTAGCTCAGGGGGAGACCCAGTACTTC.

This clone has only a few counts. The chain employs TRBV27 and TRBJ2-1, with TRBD2 matching over 7 bases. With 10 bases clipped from V and 6 bases from J, the junction kept 12 bases outside the gene matches. Per the germline V gene, CDR1 is MNHEY and CDR2 is SMNVEV (reference sequence). The CDR3 loop spans 14 amino acids. CDR3 protein: CAIRPGEGLNEQFF. CDR3 DNA sequence: TGTGCCATACGACCCGGGGAGGGGCTCAATGAGCAGTTCTTC.

This rearrangement joins TRBV4-2 to TRBJ2-7; 7 bases are a match to TRBD1. Trimming removed 1 base from V and 3 bases from J; junction bases left unmatched: 6. From germline, CDR1 is LGHNA and CDR2 YNFKEQ. The CDR3 has 15 amino acids. DNA of the CDR3: TGTGCCAGCAGCCAAGTTTTACAGGGGAGCTACGAGCAGTACTTC. This translates into CASSQVLQGSYEQYF.

This sequence joins TRBV7-9 and TRBJ2-7; no clear D. V lost 6 bases to trimming and J lost 2 bases, with 8 bases between them. The CDR3 runs 12 residues. Germline loops: CDR1 SEHNR, CDR2 FQNEAQ (reference sequence). In DNA, the CDR3 is TGTGCCAGCAGGAGTTCCCCCTACGAGCAGTACTTC. It is translated as CASRSSPYEQYF.

The chain has TRBV19 and TRBJ2-1, with TRBD2 matching over 8 bases. With V trimmed by 3 bases and J by 7 bases, 8 bases remained unmatched. Germline CDR1 is LNHDA and CDR2 is SQIVND (reference sequence). This CDR3 has 15 amino acids. The CDR3 protein is CASSIFGRAGNEQFF. For the CDR3, the DNA is TGTGCCAGTAGTATTTTCGGGAGGGCCGGAAATGAGCAGTTCTTC.